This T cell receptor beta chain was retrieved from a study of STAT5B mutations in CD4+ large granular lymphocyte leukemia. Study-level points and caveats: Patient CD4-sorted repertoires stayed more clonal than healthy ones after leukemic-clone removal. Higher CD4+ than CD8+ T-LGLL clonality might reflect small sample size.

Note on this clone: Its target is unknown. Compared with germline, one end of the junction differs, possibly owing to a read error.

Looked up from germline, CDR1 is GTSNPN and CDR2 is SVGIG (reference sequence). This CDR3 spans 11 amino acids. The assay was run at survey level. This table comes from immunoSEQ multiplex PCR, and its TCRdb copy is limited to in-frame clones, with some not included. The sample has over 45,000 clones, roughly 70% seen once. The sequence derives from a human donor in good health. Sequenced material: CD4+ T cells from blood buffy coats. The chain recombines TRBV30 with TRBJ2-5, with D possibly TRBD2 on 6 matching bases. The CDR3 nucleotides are TGTGCCTGGACCCTAACAGGAGGGCCGCACTTC. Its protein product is CAWTLTGGPHF.